Below, one T cell receptor beta chain is given with its context. This receptor's antigen is unknown. Per-nucleotide qualities are absent, and no much larger clonotype sits a single base away. Trimming removed 5 bases from V and 6 bases from J; the gene matches leave 10 bases unexplained. Taken from the germline V gene, the CDR1 and CDR2 loops are KGHDR and SFDVKD. From cysteine to phenylalanine, the CDR3 is 16 amino acids long. Here the CDR3 DNA is all that survives: 48 bases in frame from base 1. This sample stems from a study of blood T cell repertoires in COVID-19 (dated by TCRdb to 2020 to 2022). Background for the entire study: The collaborator samples originated in the United States, Italy and Spain and spanned the acute and convalescent phases of COVID-19. The material from the prospective study consisted of cDNA or gDNA derived from T cells, B-cell-depleted T cells, or PBMCs. The dataset comprised deeply sampled blood TCRbeta repertoires from subjects exposed to, actively infected with, or recovered from COVID-19. A freely available public database, intended as a resource for researchers studying the immune response to SARS-CoV-2, is where the repertoires were released. Samples were obtained from the ongoing ImmuneRACE study (first 160 participants) and from 1,254 subjects provided by 6 global collaborators. A de-identified subject ID, COVID-19 status, age in years and sex were almost always included in the sample metadata. HLA class I and class II types, where available, came from metadata supplied by the sample provider rather than from assay-based typing.

What the study reported, not specific to this receptor: The quantity of clinical and demographic metadata differed by source and by participant and was supplied without curation.

The immunoSEQ Assay, a bias-controlled multiplex PCR, was used to amplify TCRbeta CDR3 regions from genomic DNA. Under the source paper's analysis protocol: The number of nucleated cells in each sample was estimated from the amplification of reference gene primers within the assay. Sequence reads were collapsed and filtered to measure the absolute abundance of every unique TCRbeta CDR3 rearrangement. For each sample, productive Simpson clonality was calculated as the square root of Simpson's diversity index across productive rearrangements. The table comes from immuneACCESS by way of TCRdb, which keeps in-frame sequences with V and J called. Part of the clones is missing from these tables; in studies checked, under half for an unresolved V gene and the rest for unknown reasons. That table supplies the V and J calls and clone size; D and trimming were determined from the DNA. The sample has under 200,000 clones on record, around 87% of them singletons. The ten top clones hold about 2.7% of the sample.

Whole blood was collected in K2EDTA tubes by collaborating institutions according to the institutions' own protocols. Collaborator samples were shipped for TCRbeta analysis as frozen whole blood, isolated PBMCs, or DNA extracted from either sample type. Recombination joined TRBV24-1 with TRBJ2-3, with 10 middle bases fitting TRBD2. The origin of this receptor is a man aged 35 to 55 with active or convalescent COVID-19. What was sequenced was peripheral blood. Here the CDR3 is given as CATSGQLAGPVDTQYF. The bases read TGTGCCACCAGTGGCCAACTAGCGGGGCCCGTGGATACGCAGTATTTT.